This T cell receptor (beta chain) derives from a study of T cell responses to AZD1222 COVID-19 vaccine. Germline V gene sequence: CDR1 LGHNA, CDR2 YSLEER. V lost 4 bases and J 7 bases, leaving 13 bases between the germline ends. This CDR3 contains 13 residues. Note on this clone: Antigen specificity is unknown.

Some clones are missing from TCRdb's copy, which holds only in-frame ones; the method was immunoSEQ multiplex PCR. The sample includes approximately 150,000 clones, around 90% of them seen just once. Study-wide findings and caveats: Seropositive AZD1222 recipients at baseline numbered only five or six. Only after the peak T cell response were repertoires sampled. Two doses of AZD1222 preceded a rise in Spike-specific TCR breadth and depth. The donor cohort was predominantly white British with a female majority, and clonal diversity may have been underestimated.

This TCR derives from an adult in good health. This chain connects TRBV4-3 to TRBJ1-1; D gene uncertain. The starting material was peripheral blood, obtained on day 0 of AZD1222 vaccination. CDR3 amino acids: CASSRAGRGEAFF. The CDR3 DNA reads TGCGCCAGCAGCCGAGCTGGCCGCGGTGAAGCTTTCTTT.